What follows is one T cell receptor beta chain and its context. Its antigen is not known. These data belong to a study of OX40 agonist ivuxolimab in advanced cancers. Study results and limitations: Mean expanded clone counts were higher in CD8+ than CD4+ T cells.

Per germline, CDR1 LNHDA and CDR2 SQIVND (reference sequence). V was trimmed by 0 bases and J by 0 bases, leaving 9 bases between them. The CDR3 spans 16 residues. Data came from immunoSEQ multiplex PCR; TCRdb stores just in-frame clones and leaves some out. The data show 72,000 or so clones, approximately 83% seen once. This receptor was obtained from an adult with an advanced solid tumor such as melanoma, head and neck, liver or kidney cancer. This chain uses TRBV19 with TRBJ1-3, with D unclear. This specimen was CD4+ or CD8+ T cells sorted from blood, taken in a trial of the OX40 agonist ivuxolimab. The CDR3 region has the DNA TGTGCCAGTAGTATAGAAGGCACCTACTCTGGAAACACCATATATTTT. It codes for CASSIEGTYSGNTIYF.